This entry lists 4 T cell receptor beta chains sequenced from one sample in a study of blood T cell repertoires in COVID-19. Clones were read by immunoSEQ multiplex PCR, and TCRdb kept only the in-frame ones, dropping some. Seen here are around 260,000 clones, approximately 85% observed once, and the top ten hold more than 3.5%. The sequenced sample consisted of PBMCs or T cells enriched from blood (not recorded which). The receptor set was obtained from a woman aged 25 to 45 who had recovered from COVID-19.

A remark on this clone: The junction and the germline gene differ at one end; a read error may be behind it. CDR3 DNA: TGTGCCACCAGTGATTTGAGGGGCAGATACGCAGTATTT. It encodes CATSDLRGRYAVF. The chain links TRBV24-1 to TRBJ2-3, with D perhaps matching TRBD1 (5 bases). CDR1 is KGHDR, CDR2 SFDVKD, per germline. CDR3 size: 13 residues.

The rearrangement uses TRBV15 and TRBJ2-3; D is ambiguous. The germline V gene has CDR1 LNHNV and CDR2 YYDKDF (reference sequence). V gave up 3 bases and J gave up 4 bases, with 17 bases separating them. The CDR3 runs 16 residues. CDR3 coding DNA: TGTGCCACCAGCAGCCCCGAGTATTATAGTTCAGATACGCAGTATTTT. Its translation: CATSSPEYYSSDTQYF. The full variable domain, rest sourced from reference TRBV15 and TRBJ2-3, is DAMVIQNPRYQVTQFGKPVTLSCSQTLNHNVMYWYQQKSSQAPKLLFHYYDKDFNNEADTPDNFQSRRPNTSFCFLDIRSPGLGDTAMYLCATSSPEYYSSDTQYFGPGTRLTVL.

The chain joins TRBV2 to TRBJ2-5; TRBD1 might be the D (6 bases). Looked up from germline, CDR1 is SNHLY and CDR2 is FYNNEI. Trimming took 2 bases from V and 6 from J, leaving 10 bases between them. The CDR3 is made up of 13 amino acids. CDR3 sequence reads: CASSERQGQTQYF. DNA of the CDR3: TGTGCCAGCAGTGAACGGCAGGGGCAGACCCAGTACTTC.

The chain joins TRBV3-1 (or the pseudogene TRBV3-2) to TRBJ1-2; weak D call: TRBD1 (6 bases). The CDR3 sequence is 13 residues long. V was shortened by 3 bases and J by 4 bases, with 9 bases between the two germline ends. Germline assignment: CDR1 LGHDT and CDR2 YNNKEL (reference sequence). The CDR3 sequence: CASSQAQGYGYTF. CDR3 DNA: TGTGCCAGCAGCCAGGCACAGGGCTATGGCTACACCTTC.